Below are 8 T cell receptor beta chains sequenced from a single sample in a study of identical twins. TCRdb used MiXCR to reprocess the 5' RACE reads, holding one entry per CDR3 protein. This sample has about 890,000 distinct CDR3 sequences, with over 9% found just once. These sequences were also reported in another study, on yellow fever vaccine responses in identical twins.

Material for sequencing was PBMCs. These receptors came from a woman between 18 and 30 years old in good health.

In DNA, the CDR3 is TGTGCCAGCAGCGTAACTAGCGGGAGTGGGAATGAGCAGTTCTTC. It specifies CASSVTSGSGNEQFF. V gene TRBV9 combines with J gene TRBJ2-1; TRBD2 aligns across 11 bases. This CDR3 comprises 15 residues. The junction had 4 bases not matched to a gene; V was cut back by 1 base and J by 7 bases. The germline V gene has CDR1 SGDLS and CDR2 YYNGEE. The full variable domain, with the rest looked up from reference TRBV9 and TRBJ2-1, is DSGVTQTPKHLITATGQRVTLRCSPRSGDLSVYWYQQSLDQGLQFLIQYYNGEERAKGNILERFSAQQFPDLHSELNLSSLELGDSALYFCASSVTSGSGNEQFFGPGTRLTVL.

The DNA for the CDR3 is TGCAGTGCCACGGTTGTGGGATTTCCTAACTATGGCTACACCTTC. It yields the protein CSATVVGFPNYGYTF. The chain joins TRBV20-1 to TRBJ1-2; unclear D gene. Trimming removed 6 bases from V and 0 bases from J, with 17 bases in between. The CDR3 extends over 15 amino acids. Per the germline V gene, CDR1 is DFQATT and CDR2 is SNEGSKA (reference sequence).

This chain links TRBV2 with TRBJ2-5; D may be TRBD2 (6 bases). Germline V gene lookup returns CDR1 SNHLY and CDR2 FYNNEI. Trimming took off 11 bases at V and 0 bases at J, with 28 bases between the two ends. The CDR3 length is 18 residues. In DNA, the CDR3 is TGTGCCCAGTCCCCGGGGGAGTTGATACCTACCTACCAAGAGACCCAGTACTTC. Its translation is CAQSPGELIPTYQETQYF.

This clonotype was detected a few times. The chain couples TRBV20-1 to TRBJ2-1; 8 nucleotides line up with TRBD2. CDR1 is DFQATT and CDR2 is SNEGSKA in the germline V gene (reference sequence). V was pared by 5 bases and J by 6 bases, with 12 bases of the junction left unmatched. This CDR3 is built from 15 residues. The CDR3 protein is CSARTLAGYFNEQFF. In DNA form, the CDR3 reads TGCAGTGCTCGAACCCTAGCGGGCTACTTCAATGAGCAGTTCTTC.

This chain links TRBV15 with TRBJ1-2; tentative D call: TRBD1 (5 bases). This CDR3 comprises 16 residues. Germline-derived CDR1 and CDR2 are LNHNV and YYDKDF (reference sequence). V was clipped by 4 bases and J by 0 bases, with 15 bases between them. The CDR3: CATSTQTVGPNYGYTF. The CDR3 bases are TGTGCCACCAGCACCCAGACAGTGGGGCCTAACTATGGCTACACCTTC.

This clonotype occurred a few times. CDR3 sequence reads: CASSESGLAGRYEQYF. The CDR3 bases are TGTGCCAGCAGTGAATCCGGACTAGCGGGAAGGTACGAGCAGTACTTC. The chain joins TRBV25-1 to TRBJ2-7, with 12 bases fitting TRBD2. The trim removed 1 base at V and 4 bases at J, leaving 5 bases unmatched. The CDR3 totals 16 residues. CDR1 and CDR2 (germline): MGHDK, SYGVNS.

The genes are TRBV6-1 and TRBJ2-4, with a weak D call TRBD1 (6 bases). Germline V gives CDR1 MNHNS, CDR2 SASEGT. The CDR3 has 14 residues. V was cut by 7 bases and J by 5 bases, with 15 bases left in between. CDR3 DNA: TGTGCCAGCACAGACCAGGGGTTACAAAACATTCAGTACTTC. It codes for CASTDQGLQNIQYF.

This clonotype was detected only a few times. The chain employs TRBV28 and TRBJ1-2; TRBD1 matches 8 bases. Germline assignment: CDR1 MDHEN and CDR2 SYDVKM. The CDR3 has 15 residues. Trimming removed 6 bases from V and 7 bases from J; junction bases left unmatched: 13. The CDR3 region has the DNA TGTGCCAGCAGAACTACCGGTTACAGGGGGTCTGGCTACACCTTC. It translates to CASRTTGYRGSGYTF.